The 10 T cell receptor beta chains listed next were all sequenced from one sample in a study of blood T cell repertoires in COVID-19. Repertoires were generated with immunoSEQ multiplex PCR, while TCRdb's copy carries only in-frame clones and drops some. The sample carries 400,000 to 550,000 clones, roughly nine tenths recorded once. The sample taken for sequencing was PBMCs or T cells enriched from blood (not recorded which). These receptors originate from a woman between 18 and 29 years old with acute COVID-19.

This rearrangement joins TRBV19 to TRBJ1-3; D not certain. The germline V gene has CDR1 LNHDA and CDR2 SQIVND (reference sequence). The CDR3 consists of 13 residues. V lost 10 bases and J 8 bases, leaving 18 bases between the germline ends. Here the CDR3 reads CATLTPTRDTIYF. CDR3 sequence (DNA): TGTGCCACTCTGACACCGACTAGGGACACCATATATTTT.

The V and J genes are TRBV7-6 and TRBJ2-7, with 9 bases aligning to TRBD1. V lost 5 bases, J lost 6 bases, and 11 bases stayed unmatched. The CDR3 runs 15 residues. Per germline, CDR1 SGHVS and CDR2 FNYEAQ. The CDR3 DNA sequence: TGTGCCAGCAGCCAATCCGGGACAGGGACGGGCGAGCAGTACTTC. This sequence encodes CASSQSGTGTGEQYF.

The rearrangement joins TRBV3-1 (or the pseudogene TRBV3-2) to TRBJ2-5, with D tentatively TRBD1 (5 bases). Germline values: CDR1 LGHDT, CDR2 YNNKEL (reference sequence). V was shortened by 4 bases and J by 5 bases, with 14 bases between the two germline ends. This CDR3 has 14 residues. As DNA, the CDR3 is TGTGCCAGCAGCCCCCTAAGGGGTTTCGAGACCCAGTACTTC. This encodes CASSPLRGFETQYF.

This clone has just one count. V and J are TRBV18 and TRBJ1-3, with D unresolved. Trimming removed 3 bases from V and 2 bases from J, with 5 bases in between. The germline V gene has CDR1 KGHSH and CDR2 LQKENI. This CDR3 comprises 13 residues. The CDR3 region is CASSPSAGNTIYF. As DNA, the CDR3 is TGTGCCAGCTCACCGTCTGCTGGAAACACCATATATTTT.

Worth noting for this clone: Other DNA sequences within the sample encode an identical CDR3. The chain links TRBV29-1 to TRBJ1-1; D gene uncertain. Per germline, CDR1 SQVTM and CDR2 ANQGSEA. The CDR3 extends over 11 amino acids. Deletions cut 5 bases from V and 2 bases from J, with 6 bases between. The DNA of the CDR3 is TGCAGCGTTTCAGTAAACACTGAAGCTTTCTTT. Protein: CSVSVNTEAFF.

The chain joins TRBV7-9 to TRBJ2-7; 10 nucleotides align to TRBD2. This CDR3 has 14 residues. V lost 4 bases to trimming and J lost 2 bases; unmatched junction nucleotides: 2. CDR1 is SEHNR, CDR2 FQNEAQ, per germline (reference sequence). The CDR3 reads CASSWTSGPYEQYF. The CDR3 DNA sequence: TGTGCCAGCAGCTGGACTAGCGGTCCCTACGAGCAGTACTTC. Variable domain in full (rest from reference TRBV7-9 and TRBJ2-7): DTGVSQNPRHKITKRGQNVTFRCDPISEHNRLYWYRQTLGQGPEFLTYFQNEAQLEKSRLLSDRFSAERPKGSFSTLEIQRTEQGDSAMYLCASSWTSGPYEQYFGPGTRLTVT.

Only a few counts were recorded for this clone. The rearrangement uses TRBV7-2 and TRBJ1-4, with D maybe TRBD1 (6 bases). The germline V gene encodes CDR1 SGHTA and CDR2 FQGNSA. This CDR3 contains 15 residues. V dropped 7 bases and J dropped 5 bases, with 17 bases sitting between them. CDR3 sequence (DNA): TGTGCCAGCACACTCGGGACAAGCAACAATGAAAAACTGTTTTTT. Amino acid sequence: CASTLGTSNNEKLFF.

This chain joins TRBV6-2 or TRBV6-3 and TRBJ1-6, with D maybe TRBD1 (5 bases). CDR1 and CDR2 from the germline V gene are MNHEY and SVGEGT. The CDR3 sequence is 14 residues long. Trimming took 0 bases from V and 6 from J, leaving 6 bases between them. The CDR3 coding sequence is TGTGCCAGCAGTTACTCAGGGGTTAATTCACCCCTCCACTTT. Protein sequence: CASSYSGVNSPLHF.

This sequence joins TRBV4-1 and TRBJ2-7; 10 positions agree with TRBD2. This CDR3 has 15 residues. Germline V gene sequence: CDR1 MGHRA, CDR2 YSYEKL. J was trimmed by 3 bases and V by 6 bases; bases with no gene match: 8. The CDR3 sequence: CASRPQLAGSYEQYF. DNA of the CDR3: TGCGCCAGCAGACCCCAACTAGCGGGAAGCTACGAGCAGTACTTC.

The CDR3 region is CASSQASGGGELFF. The CDR3, as DNA: TGCGCCAGCAGCCAAGCTTCAGGGGGCGGGGAGCTGTTTTTT. The chain combines TRBV4-1 with TRBJ2-2; 7 nucleotides match TRBD1. The V and J ends lost 1 base and 7 bases, in that order; junction bases with no gene match: 3. The CDR3 is 14 residues long. CDR1 is MGHRA, CDR2 YSYEKL, per germline.